This T cell receptor (beta chain) appears in the sequencing data of a study of blood T cell repertoires in COVID-19. About the study: Both acute and convalescent COVID-19 samples were obtained from the United States, Italy and Spain. T cells, B-cell-depleted T cells, or PBMCs supplied cDNA or gDNA.

Original handling: From reference gene primer amplification, estimates of nucleated cell counts were derived. TCRdb keeps only in-frame clones here, not all; method: immunoSEQ multiplex PCR. Clone size and V and J calls were adopted from that table, with D and trimming inferred from the DNA. The sample yields 200,000 to 300,000 clones, nearly 85% seen once. This CDR3 is 17 amino acids long. Trimming took 4 bases from V and 4 from J; bases not matched to a gene: 12. From germline, CDR1 is SGHDT and CDR2 YYEEEE. The receptor's source is a human donor in a cohort sampled during active COVID-19. J is TRBJ2-2 and V is TRBV5-6, with 8 bases lining up with TRBD2. The sequenced material came from peripheral blood. DNA of the CDR3: TGTGCCAGCAGCCGTACTACTAGCGGAAAAGCCACCGGGGAGCTGTTTTTT. Its protein product is CASSRTTSGKATGELFF.